This T cell receptor (beta chain) was documented in a study of T-cell reconstitution after alpha-beta-depleted transplantation in children. In germline, CDR1 is MNHEY, CDR2 SMNVEV (reference sequence). The CDR3 has 13 residues. The junction had 5 bases not matched to a gene; V was cut back by 5 bases and J by 5 bases. Preparation of the TCRbeta library involved a method that used unique molecular identifiers. A single record per CDR3 protein comes from TCRdb applying MiXCR to the PCR reads. The sample has 500,000 to 600,000 distinct CDR3 sequences, about 18% seen once. The V call is TRBV27, the J call TRBJ1-2; 7 bases agree with TRBD1. This clonotype was obtained from a human donor who donated a stem cell graft to a child with acute lymphoblastic leukemia. This specimen consisted of PBMCs from the stem cell graft donor, obtained from the stem cell graft. The CDR3 reads CASSPRRGYGYTF. CDR3 bases: TGTGCCAGCAGTCCTCGCAGGGGGTATGGCTACACCTTC.